This T cell receptor (beta chain) is drawn from a study of human T cells and chemical hapten exposure. Documented time point: pre-sensitization, week 0. Treatment of the sample: therapeutic diphenylcyclopropenone sensitization with weekly scalp DPC. Someone pulled total RNA out of unfractionated whole blood. In the study's own analysis: A per-sample median of approximately 100,000 TCRs was observed, with a range of about 23,224 to 750,000. TCRdb fed the RACE reads into MiXCR, producing one record per CDR3 protein. The V and J calls and clone size are TCRdb's, not the authors'. This sample has about 380,000 distinct CDR3 sequences, with roughly 5% found just once. The J segment lost 1 base and the V segment lost 2 bases, leaving 3 bases of the junction unmatched. The CDR3 length is 14 residues. The germline gives CDR1 DFQATT, CDR2 SNEGSKA (reference sequence). This clonotype has only a few counts.

The J gene is TRBJ2-3, the V gene TRBV20-1, with TRBD2 matching over 7 bases. The source was whole blood, collected in connection with sensitization to the hapten diphenylcyclopropenone (DPC). The origin of this receptor is a woman in her forties or fifties with alopecia areata. Some clones in this sample may be carry-over from other donors' samples. CDR3 bases: TGCAGTGCTAGACAGGGAGGGGGCACAGATACGCAGTATTTT. It encodes CSARQGGGTDTQYF.